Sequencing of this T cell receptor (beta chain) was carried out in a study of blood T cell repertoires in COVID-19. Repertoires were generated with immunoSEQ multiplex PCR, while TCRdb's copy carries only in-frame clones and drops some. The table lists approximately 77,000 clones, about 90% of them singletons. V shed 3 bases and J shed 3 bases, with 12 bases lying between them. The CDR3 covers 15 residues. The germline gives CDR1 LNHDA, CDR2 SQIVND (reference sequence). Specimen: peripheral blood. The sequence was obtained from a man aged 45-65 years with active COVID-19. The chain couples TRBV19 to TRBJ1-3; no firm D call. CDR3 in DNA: TGTGCCAGTAGTATGGGGAGCGCGGGTGGAAACACCATATATTTT. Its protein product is CASSMGSAGGNTIYF.